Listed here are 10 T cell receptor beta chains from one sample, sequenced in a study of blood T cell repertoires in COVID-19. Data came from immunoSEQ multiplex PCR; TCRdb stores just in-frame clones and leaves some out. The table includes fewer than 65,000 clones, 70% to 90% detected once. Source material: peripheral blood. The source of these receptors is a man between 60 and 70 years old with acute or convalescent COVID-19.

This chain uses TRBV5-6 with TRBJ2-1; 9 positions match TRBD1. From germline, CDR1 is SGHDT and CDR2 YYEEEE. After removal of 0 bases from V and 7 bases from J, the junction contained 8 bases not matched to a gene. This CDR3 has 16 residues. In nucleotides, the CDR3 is TGTGCCAGCAGCTTGGAACCGGGACAGGGATTGAATGAGCAGTTCTTC. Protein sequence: CASSLEPGQGLNEQFF.

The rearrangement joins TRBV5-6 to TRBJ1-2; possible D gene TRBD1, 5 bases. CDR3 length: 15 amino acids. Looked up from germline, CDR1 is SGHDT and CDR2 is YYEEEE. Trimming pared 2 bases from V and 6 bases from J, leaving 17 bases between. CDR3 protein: CASSFTTGLTHGYTF. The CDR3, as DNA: TGTGCCAGCAGCTTTACTACAGGCTTGACTCATGGCTACACCTTC.

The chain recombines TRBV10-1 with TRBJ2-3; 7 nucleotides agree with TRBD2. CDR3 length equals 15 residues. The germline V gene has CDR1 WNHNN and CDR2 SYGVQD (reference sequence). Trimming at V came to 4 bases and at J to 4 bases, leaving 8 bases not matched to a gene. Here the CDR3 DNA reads TGCGCCAGCAGTGGGGGCGGGAGTATCGCAGATACGCAGTATTTT. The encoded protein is CASSGGGSIADTQYF.

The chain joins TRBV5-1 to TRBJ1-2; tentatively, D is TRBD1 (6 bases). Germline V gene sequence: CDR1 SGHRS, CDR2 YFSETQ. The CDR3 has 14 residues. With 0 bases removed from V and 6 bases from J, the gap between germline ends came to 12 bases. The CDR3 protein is CASSLVPGVDGYTF. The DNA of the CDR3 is TGCGCCAGCAGCTTGGTGCCAGGGGTTGATGGCTACACCTTC.

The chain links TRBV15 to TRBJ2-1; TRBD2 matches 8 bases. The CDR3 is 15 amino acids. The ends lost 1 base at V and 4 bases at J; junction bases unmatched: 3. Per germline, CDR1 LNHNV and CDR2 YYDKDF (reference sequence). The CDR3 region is CATSRVSGEYNEQFF. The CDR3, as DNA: TGTGCCACCAGCAGAGTTAGCGGGGAGTACAATGAGCAGTTCTTC.

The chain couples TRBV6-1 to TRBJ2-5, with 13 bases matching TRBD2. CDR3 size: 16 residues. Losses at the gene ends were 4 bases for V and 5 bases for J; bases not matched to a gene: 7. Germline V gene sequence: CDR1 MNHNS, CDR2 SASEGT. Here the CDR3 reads CASSALAGGQRETQYF. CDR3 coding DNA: TGTGCCAGCAGTGCACTAGCGGGGGGGCAGCGGGAGACCCAGTACTTC.

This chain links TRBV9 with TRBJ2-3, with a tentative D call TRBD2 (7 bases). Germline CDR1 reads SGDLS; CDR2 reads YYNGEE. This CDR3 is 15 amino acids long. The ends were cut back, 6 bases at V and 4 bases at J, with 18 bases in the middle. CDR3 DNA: TGTGCCAGCACCAAAAGGGGGGGGCCCTCAGATACGCAGTATTTT. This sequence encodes CASTKRGGPSDTQYF.

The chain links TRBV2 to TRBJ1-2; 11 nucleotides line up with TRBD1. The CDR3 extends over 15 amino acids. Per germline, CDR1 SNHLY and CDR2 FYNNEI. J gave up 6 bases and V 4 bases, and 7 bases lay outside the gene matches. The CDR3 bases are TGTGCCAGCAGTGGCATAGGACAGGGGGCGAATGGCTACACCTTC. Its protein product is CASSGIGQGANGYTF. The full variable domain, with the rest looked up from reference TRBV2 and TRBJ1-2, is EPEVTQTPSHQVTQMGQEVILRCVPISNHLYFYWYRQILGQKVEFLVSFYNNEISEKSEIFDDQFSVERPDGSNFTLKIRSTKLEDSAMYFCASSGIGQGANGYTFGSGTRLTVV.

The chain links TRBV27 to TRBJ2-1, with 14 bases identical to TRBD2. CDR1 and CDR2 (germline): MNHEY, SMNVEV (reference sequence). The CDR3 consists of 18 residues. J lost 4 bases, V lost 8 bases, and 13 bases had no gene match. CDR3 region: CASGEGTSGSSSYNEQFF. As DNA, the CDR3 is TGTGCCAGCGGAGAGGGGACTAGCGGGAGTTCTTCTTACAATGAGCAGTTCTTC.

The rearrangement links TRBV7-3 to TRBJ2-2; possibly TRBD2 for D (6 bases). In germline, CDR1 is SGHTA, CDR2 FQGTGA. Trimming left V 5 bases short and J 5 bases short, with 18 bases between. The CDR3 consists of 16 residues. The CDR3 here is CASSPGSGPRTGELFF. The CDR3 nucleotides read TGTGCCAGCAGCCCCGGGAGCGGGCCTCGGACCGGGGAGCTGTTTTTT.